This entry lists 23 T cell receptor beta chains sequenced from one sample in a study of T-cell memory formation after mild COVID-19. In TCRdb, the 5' RACE reads were re-called with MiXCR into one record per CDR3 protein. The repertoire holds 90,000 to 120,000 distinct CDR3 sequences, with 13% to 15% as singletons. The specimen sequenced was PBMCs or a T cell subset sorted from them (not recorded which). The source is a man aged 18 to 30 who had mild COVID-19 (a few samples of this study predate the infection). Cell type and time point are not known.

In its sample, this clonotype was seen a few times. V usage is TRBV9 and J usage is TRBJ2-6; D not resolved. V lost 3 bases to trimming and J lost 4 bases, with 11 bases between them. CDR3 length equals 15 residues. Germline CDR1 and CDR2: SGDLS and YYNGEE. The CDR3 region has the DNA TGTGCCAGCAGCGGGGGTCTGAGCGGGGCCAACGTCCTGACTTTC. Translation: CASSGGLSGANVLTF.

This chain joins TRBV29-1 and TRBJ2-2, with 8 bases aligning to TRBD2. CDR1 SQVTM and CDR2 ANQGSEA come from the germline V gene. V lost 6 bases to trimming and J lost 5 bases; unmatched junction nucleotides: 11. The CDR3 has 15 residues. CDR3 loop: CSVEGLGGWTGELFF. CDR3 bases: TGCAGCGTAGAGGGACTAGGCGGCTGGACCGGGGAGCTGTTTTTT.

This clonotype was seen a few times. The chain recombines TRBV6-5 with TRBJ1-2; D is perhaps TRBD1 (6 bases). The CDR3 loop spans 14 amino acids. Per the germline V gene, CDR1 is MNHEY and CDR2 is SVGAGI. The V gene lost 2 bases and the J gene lost 8 bases, with 15 bases spanning the gap. CDR3 residues: CASSYTTGSGGYTF. The CDR3 DNA is TGTGCCAGCAGTTACACCACAGGGTCCGGCGGCTACACCTTC.

This clonotype occurred many times. This sequence joins TRBV14 and TRBJ2-1; 8 nucleotides agree with TRBD2. CDR1 and CDR2 (germline): SGHDN, FVKESK. This CDR3 spans 15 amino acids. After removal of 2 bases from V and 3 bases from J, the junction contained 3 bases not matched to a gene. CDR3: CASSQFAGGYNEQFF. The CDR3 DNA sequence: TGTGCCAGCAGCCAATTCGCGGGGGGCTACAATGAGCAGTTCTTC.

This chain uses TRBV21-1 with TRBJ1-3; the table's TRBD1 call for D was not verified on the DNA. TRBV21-1 is classified as a pseudogene. CDR3 length: 13 residues. CDR3 in DNA: TGTGCCAGCAGCATTCTCCGGGGCGACACCATATATTTT. Its protein product is CASSILRGDTIYF.

V gene TRBV6-5 combines with J gene TRBJ2-6; 8 bases align to TRBD1. The CDR3 covers 18 residues. Trimming at V came to 5 bases and at J to 3 bases, leaving 12 bases not matched to a gene. Looked up from germline, CDR1 is MNHEY and CDR2 is SVGAGI. The CDR3 DNA follows: TGTGCCAGCAGTCCCGGGACAGGAACCTCTCGTGGGGCCAACGTCCTGACTTTC. Protein sequence: CASSPGTGTSRGANVLTF.

The V and J genes are TRBV5-1 and TRBJ2-2; 9 nucleotides align to TRBD2. Germline trimming cut 3 bases from V and 0 bases from J; bases unmatched to any gene: 3. This CDR3 region has 16 residues. Germline V CDR1 and CDR2: SGHRS, YFSETQ. CDR3 sequence reads: CASSSIAGANTGELFF. The CDR3 coding sequence is TGCGCCAGCAGCTCGATAGCGGGGGCGAACACCGGGGAGCTGTTTTTT.

The V and J genes are TRBV12-3 or TRBV12-4 and TRBJ1-5, with D unresolved. This CDR3 spans 12 amino acids. V lost 5 bases, J lost 4 bases, and 6 bases lay in between. The DNA for the CDR3 is TGTGCCAGCAGTCCTACAAATCAGCCCCAGCATTTT. It encodes CASSPTNQPQHF.

This clonotype has more than one count but fewer than ten. The chain joins TRBV7-8 to TRBJ1-4; the D gene is possibly TRBD1 (5 bases). Germline CDR1 and CDR2: SGHVS and FQNEAQ. V lost 1 base, J lost 6 bases, and 15 bases lay in between. The CDR3 runs to 16 residues. The CDR3 loop is CASSLVAGGDYEKLFF. CDR3 nucleotides: TGTGCCAGCAGCTTAGTTGCGGGGGGAGATTATGAAAAACTGTTTTTT.

This clonotype appeared a few times. This chain joins TRBV12-3 or TRBV12-4 and TRBJ1-2; TRBD1 might be the D (6 bases). This CDR3 is 17 amino acids long. V was pared by 2 bases and J by 4 bases, with 20 bases between. The CDR3 sequence: CASSLRGGHRNPYGYTF. The CDR3, as DNA: TGTGCCAGCAGTTTAAGGGGGGGACACAGAAACCCCTATGGCTACACCTTC.

A few counts support this clonotype. V is TRBV29-1 and J is TRBJ2-1; tentatively, D is TRBD1 (5 bases). CDR3 length: 10 amino acids. The germline V gene encodes CDR1 SQVTM and CDR2 ANQGSEA. The CDR3 region has the DNA TGCAGTTCAGGGTACAATGAGCAGTTCTTC. Translation gives CSSGYNEQFF.

The J gene is TRBJ2-1, the V gene TRBV5-5, with D possibly matching TRBD1 (5 bases). Germline lookup yields CDR1 SGHKS and CDR2 YYEKEE (reference sequence). Trimming took off 2 bases at V and 9 bases at J, with 18 bases between the two ends. The CDR3 sequence is 15 residues long. The CDR3: CASSFGSGYFGEQFF. CDR3 coding DNA: TGTGCCAGCAGCTTTGGATCAGGGTATTTTGGTGAGCAGTTCTTC.

This clonotype was found a few times. The chain has TRBV4-1 and TRBJ1-1; D may be TRBD1 (6 bases). Germline CDR1 is MGHRA and CDR2 is YSYEKL. The CDR3 totals 15 residues. The V end was cut by 3 bases, the J end by 6 bases, with 17 bases between. CDR3 loop: CASSHRGGSIAEAFF. The CDR3 DNA sequence: TGCGCCAGCAGCCATAGAGGGGGGTCTATCGCTGAAGCTTTCTTT.

V and J are TRBV3-1 and TRBJ2-5; D remains ambiguous. CDR3 length: 11 residues. Per the germline V gene, CDR1 is LGHDT and CDR2 is YNNKEL (reference sequence). V was trimmed by 8 bases and J by 2 bases, leaving 6 bases between them. The CDR3 DNA reads TGTGCCAGCTTCGAGCAAGAGACCCAGTACTTC. It translates to CASFEQETQYF.

This clonotype was seen a handful of times. The chain recombines TRBV7-2 with TRBJ2-3, with 9 bases identical to TRBD2. This CDR3 spans 15 amino acids. Germline V CDR1 and CDR2: SGHTA, FQGNSA. Trimming at V came to 2 bases and at J to 4 bases, leaving 4 bases not matched to a gene. The CDR3 region has the DNA TGTGCCAGCAGCTTATACGCGGGGGGGCCAGATACGCAGTATTTT. Protein product: CASSLYAGGPDTQYF.

The table lists this clonotype with a few counts. The chain carries TRBV19 and TRBJ2-1, with TRBD2 identical over 10 bases. Per the germline V gene, CDR1 is LNHDA and CDR2 is SQIVND (reference sequence). The CDR3 is made up of 15 amino acids. V gave up 3 bases and J gave up 3 bases; unmatched junction bases: 2. CDR3 residues: CASSISSGGYNEQFF. Written as DNA, the CDR3 is TGTGCCAGTAGTATTTCTAGCGGGGGCTACAATGAGCAGTTCTTC. Full variable domain (remainder filled in from reference TRBV19 and TRBJ2-1): DGGITQSPKYLFRKEGQNVTLSCEQNLNHDAMYWYRQDPGQGLRLIYYSQIVNDFQKGDIAEGYSVSREKKESFPLTVTSAQKNPTAFYLCASSISSGGYNEQFFGPGTRLTVL.

This clonotype was found a few times. V is TRBV6-1 and J is TRBJ2-7; D is possibly TRBD1 (6 bases). This CDR3 region has 13 residues. The V end lost 3 bases, the J end lost 2 bases, and 8 bases lay between the germline ends. Germline loops: CDR1 MNHNS, CDR2 SASEGT. The CDR3 region is CASSDRGAYEQYF. The CDR3 nucleotides read TGTGCCAGCAGTGACAGGGGAGCCTACGAGCAGTACTTC.

In this sample, this clonotype turned up a few times. CDR3 DNA sequence: TGTGCCAGCAGCAGTAGGGGGAACTCACCCCTCCACTTT. Its translation: CASSSRGNSPLHF. V is TRBV12-3 or TRBV12-4 and J is TRBJ1-6; D may be TRBD1 (6 bases). The CDR3 is 13 amino acids. V was cut by 6 bases and J by 10 bases, with 13 bases left in between.

This chain uses TRBV7-9 with TRBJ2-3; 8 positions match TRBD2. V shed 4 bases and J 2 bases; nucleotides not matched to a gene: 5. Per germline, CDR1 SEHNR and CDR2 FQNEAQ (reference sequence). The CDR3 has 15 residues. The CDR3 DNA sequence: TGTGCCAGCAGCTCGACTAGCGAGAACACAGATACGCAGTATTTT. Encoded protein: CASSSTSENTDTQYF.

The CDR3 is CASSYDLAGEANTGELFF. DNA of the CDR3: TGTGCCAGCAGCTACGACCTAGCGGGGGAAGCGAACACCGGGGAGCTGTTTTTT. The V and J genes are TRBV7-8 and TRBJ2-2, with 10 nucleotides matching TRBD2. V was clipped by 4 bases and J by 0 bases; unmatched bases: 8. The CDR3 has 18 residues. Germline assignment: CDR1 SGHVS and CDR2 FQNEAQ.

This clonotype turned up a few times. This chain uses TRBV7-9 with TRBJ2-1; D gene ambiguous. The germline V and J ends were trimmed by 5 bases and 6 bases, with 2 bases remaining between them. Per the germline V gene, CDR1 is SEHNR and CDR2 is FQNEAQ (reference sequence). This CDR3 is built from 10 residues. CDR3 DNA: TGTGCCAGCAGCGGCAATGAGCAGTTCTTC. Residues: CASSGNEQFF.

The chain employs TRBV9 and TRBJ2-3, with TRBD2 matching 7 bases. CDR1 is SGDLS, CDR2 YYNGEE, per germline. CDR3 length equals 15 residues. The junction had 5 bases not matched to a gene; V was cut back by 4 bases and J by 0 bases. In DNA, the CDR3 is TGTGCCAGCAGCTGGGGGGGGGTAAGCACAGATACGCAGTATTTT. Protein: CASSWGGVSTDTQYF.

J is TRBJ2-3 and V is TRBV7-2; TRBD2 aligns across 8 bases. The germline CDR1 and CDR2 sequences are SGHTA and FQGNSA. There are 16 residues in the CDR3. J gave up 7 bases and V 5 bases, and 14 bases lay outside the gene matches. The CDR3 DNA follows: TGTGCCAGCAGCCTCACCCGGGGGGGCCCCCCGAATACGCAGTATTTT. Translation gives CASSLTRGGPPNTQYF.